The 14 T cell receptor beta chains below come from one sample, sequenced in a study of read filtering for tumor transcriptome and immune sequencing. Molecular barcoded adaptors covering alpha/delta and beta/gamma chains were used on about 390 ng RNA. MiXCR, applied by TCRdb to the reads, yields one record per CDR3 protein. The sample has 100,000 to 150,000 distinct CDR3 sequences; roughly 13% are singletons. The sample consisted of a population of CD138-negative cells sorted from bone marrow. These receptors came from a donor at least 40 years old with multiple myeloma.

This clonotype was observed at least ten times. This chain joins TRBV7-2 and TRBJ2-1; TRBD2 matches at 10 bases. Germline lookup yields CDR1 SGHTA and CDR2 FQGNSA. The CDR3 has 14 residues. With V trimmed by 5 bases and J by 9 bases, 7 bases remained unmatched. The DNA for the CDR3 is TGTGCCAGCAGCGGAACCGGGACTAGCGTTGAGCAGTTCTTC. Amino acids: CASSGTGTSVEQFF.

This clonotype was seen ten or more times. The rearrangement links TRBV5-1 to TRBJ1-6; D is unclear. Germline V gives CDR1 SGHRS, CDR2 YFSETQ. Deletions cut 5 bases from V and 0 bases from J, with 15 bases between. This CDR3 has 17 amino acids. CDR3: CASRIGWQSSYNSPLHF. The CDR3, as DNA: TGCGCCAGCAGAATTGGTTGGCAGAGCTCCTATAATTCACCCCTCCACTTT.

This clonotype came up many times. The chain carries TRBV7-9 and TRBJ2-3; D possibly matches TRBD1 or TRBD2 (5 bases each). V lost 3 bases, J lost 3 bases, and 16 bases lay in between. Germline V gene data show CDR1 as SEHNR and CDR2 as FQNEAQ (reference sequence). This CDR3 region has 16 residues. The CDR3 nucleotides read TGTGCCAGCAGCTTGACGGGTGGGGGATCGACAGATACGCAGTATTTT. Its translation: CASSLTGGGSTDTQYF.

This clonotype occurred many times. The J gene is TRBJ2-5, the V gene TRBV7-2, with D unresolved. The V end was cut by 5 bases, the J end by 3 bases, with 13 bases between. The CDR3 is 14 amino acids. Per the germline V gene, CDR1 is SGHTA and CDR2 is FQGNSA. The CDR3 reads CASSTDGTKETQYF. In DNA form, the CDR3 reads TGTGCCAGCAGCACGGACGGTACAAAAGAGACCCAGTACTTC.

About this clonotype itself: This may stem from a read error, because a much larger clone lies one nucleotide away. The chain links TRBV19 to TRBJ2-3, with D unclear. The CDR3 totals 16 residues. In germline, CDR1 is LNHDA, CDR2 SQIVND (reference sequence). This CDR3 reads CASSHLGLSGTDTPYF. The CDR3 DNA is TGTGCCAGTAGTCATTTAGGGCTATCTGGCACAGATACGCCGTATTTT.

With respect to this clonotype: This sequence may be a read error, since a much larger clone differs from it by one base. V usage is TRBV20-1 and J usage is TRBJ2-5; D gene uncertain. CDR3 length equals 13 residues. The V end lost 3 bases, the J end lost 0 bases, and 8 bases lay between the germline ends. The germline V gene has CDR1 DFQATT and CDR2 SNEGSKA (reference sequence). CDR3 bases: TGCAGTGCTAGGGGAACGTACCAAGAGACCCAGTACTTC. Translation: CSARGTYQETQYF.

This clonotype was observed at least ten times. The chain combines TRBV5-1 with TRBJ2-5, with no clear D. The CDR3 totals 12 residues. Germline V gene lookup returns CDR1 SGHRS and CDR2 YFSETQ. V gave up 4 bases and J gave up 3 bases, with 7 bases separating them. In DNA form, the CDR3 reads TGCGCCAGCAGCCCCGCGGAAGAGACCCAGTACTTC. It specifies CASSPAEETQYF.

On this clonotype: A single base separates this from a much larger clone, so it may be a read error. The rearrangement links TRBV11-2 to TRBJ2-5; 7 bases align to TRBD2. Germline loops: CDR1 SGHAT, CDR2 FQNNGV. This CDR3 contains 15 residues. The CDR3 sequence: CASRTSGDRQGTQYF. The CDR3 region has the DNA TGTGCCAGCAGAACAAGCGGGGACCGCCAAGGGACCCAGTACTTC.

This clonotype has ten or more counts. V usage is TRBV7-6 and J usage is TRBJ2-7; the D gene is possibly TRBD1 (6 bases). In germline, CDR1 is SGHVS, CDR2 FNYEAQ. Trimming left V 3 bases short and J 5 bases short, with 11 bases between. The CDR3 extends over 13 amino acids. The CDR3 DNA is TGTGCCAGCAGCTTGGGCAACAGGGACGAGCAGTACTTC. Protein: CASSLGNRDEQYF.

V gene TRBV19 combines with J gene TRBJ2-3, with D perhaps matching TRBD2 (5 bases). CDR1 and CDR2 (germline): LNHDA, SQIVND (reference sequence). The CDR3 covers 13 residues. Trimming removed 7 bases from V and 6 bases from J, with 14 bases in between. CDR3 bases: TGTGCCAGTATCAAAAGTACGGGGGATACGCAGTATTTT. Amino acids: CASIKSTGDTQYF.

This clonotype was seen many times. This chain joins TRBV5-1 and TRBJ2-2, with D possibly being TRBD2 (5 bases). V lost 4 bases, J lost 2 bases, and 15 bases lay in between. Per the germline V gene, CDR1 is SGHRS and CDR2 is YFSETQ. This CDR3 is built from 16 residues. The CDR3 loop is CASSTRAGKNTGELFF. CDR3 DNA: TGCGCCAGCAGCACCAGAGCCGGGAAAAACACCGGGGAGCTGTTTTTT.

At least ten counts were recorded for this clonotype. The CDR3 DNA follows: TGTGCCAGCAGCAGGACAGGGACCCACTCCTACGAGCAGTACTTC. Residues: CASSRTGTHSYEQYF. The chain is built from TRBV11-2 and TRBJ2-7; 8 nucleotides align to TRBD1. Unmatched junction bases numbered 6, after V lost 5 bases and J lost 0 bases. The CDR3 length is 15 residues. Germline V gene lookup returns CDR1 SGHAT and CDR2 FQNNGV.

This chain links TRBV20-1 with TRBJ2-1; no clear D gene. CDR1 and CDR2 (germline): DFQATT, SNEGSKA (reference sequence). This CDR3 is 13 amino acids long. Trimming took off 1 base at V and 8 bases at J, with 12 bases between the two ends. The CDR3 region is CSARVSPLDEQFF. CDR3 DNA: TGCAGTGCTAGAGTCTCCCCCCTGGATGAGCAGTTCTTC.

This clonotype was detected ten times or more. The J gene is TRBJ2-1, the V gene TRBV11-2; 8 nucleotides match TRBD2. This CDR3 contains 15 residues. Germline V gene lookup returns CDR1 SGHAT and CDR2 FQNNGV. V shed 0 bases, J shed 4 bases, and the junction held 2 bases outside the gene matches. CDR3 loop: CASSLDGGGYNEQFF. CDR3 sequence (DNA): TGTGCCAGCAGCTTAGATGGCGGGGGGTACAATGAGCAGTTCTTC.